These 3 T cell receptor beta chains were sequenced from one sample in a study of blood T cells in healthy people across ages. For the second PCR, which ran for about 6 to 11 cycles, a sample-barcoded 5' primer and a J-beta primer mix were used. MiXCR, applied by TCRdb to the 5' RACE reads, yields one record per CDR3 protein. The sample lists 850,000 to 1,100,000 distinct CDR3 sequences; approximately 38% were seen once. Sample: blood. These receptors were collected from a young man in good health.

J is TRBJ2-5 and V is TRBV2, with 7 bases fitting TRBD2. J was trimmed by 2 bases and V by 5 bases; bases with no gene match: 8. CDR1 and CDR2 (germline): SNHLY, FYNNEI. There are 15 residues in the CDR3. CDR3 sequence (DNA): TGTGCCAGCAGTTTTCAGCGGGGCTTACAAGAGACCCAGTACTTC. Protein sequence: CASSFQRGLQETQYF. The full variable domain, its missing parts supplied by reference TRBV2 and TRBJ2-5, is EPEVTQTPSHQVTQMGQEVILRCVPISNHLYFYWYRQILGQKVEFLVSFYNNEISEKSEIFDDQFSVERPDGSNFTLKIRSTKLEDSAMYFCASSFQRGLQETQYFGPGTRLLVL.

The chain links TRBV7-2 to TRBJ2-7, with 9 bases lining up with TRBD1. The CDR3 is 15 amino acids. Germline loops: CDR1 SGHTA, CDR2 FQGNSA. Germline trimming cut 1 base from V and 6 bases from J; bases unmatched to any gene: 7. The CDR3 nucleotides read TGTGCCAGCAGCTTAGGACAGGGGGTTTTTGGCGAGCAGTACTTC. Its protein product is CASSLGQGVFGEQYF.

The chain carries TRBV7-9 and TRBJ2-3; D is unclear. The V end lost 5 bases, the J end lost 2 bases, and 11 bases lay between the germline ends. Germline lookup yields CDR1 SEHNR and CDR2 FQNEAQ (reference sequence). CDR3 length: 14 amino acids. Written as DNA, the CDR3 is TGTGCCAGCAGCGGGGTTGCGACCACAGATACGCAGTATTTT. Translation gives CASSGVATTDTQYF.